One and the same sample provided the 9 T cell receptor beta chains below, sequenced in a study of T-cell memory formation after mild COVID-19. TCRdb called the 5' RACE reads again in MiXCR, with one record for every CDR3 protein. The table has some 180,000 distinct CDR3 sequences, approximately 13% seen once; the top ten hold approximately 3.3%. Sequencing input: PBMCs or a T cell subset sorted from them (not recorded which). The receptors were gathered from a young man who had mild COVID-19 (a few samples of this study predate the infection). Cell type and time point are not known.

This clonotype showed up just a few times. J is TRBJ2-7 and V is TRBV3-1; the match to TRBD1 covers 8 bases. Germline values: CDR1 LGHDT, CDR2 YNNKEL (reference sequence). Germline trimming cut 1 base from V and 2 bases from J; bases unmatched to any gene: 7. This CDR3 spans 16 amino acids. CDR3 sequence reads: CASSQGVQGVAYEQYV. The CDR3 DNA sequence: TGTGCCAGCAGCCAAGGGGTACAGGGGGTTGCCTACGAGCAGTACGTC.

This clonotype was seen at least ten times. V is TRBV4-1 and J is TRBJ1-2; 7 bases are a match to TRBD1. Germline lookup yields CDR1 MGHRA and CDR2 YSYEKL. Trimming removed 5 bases from V and 9 bases from J; junction bases left unmatched: 12. The CDR3 runs 14 residues. This CDR3 reads CASSSPKGARSYTF. CDR3 nucleotide sequence: TGCGCCAGCAGCAGCCCGAAGGGGGCAAGAAGCTACACCTTC.

The sample holds many counts of this clonotype. V and J are TRBV18 and TRBJ2-1; no definite D call. The germline gives CDR1 KGHSH, CDR2 LQKENI. Trimming shortened V by 2 bases and J by 10 bases, and 12 bases separated the two germline ends. The CDR3 consists of 13 residues. This CDR3 reads CASSPSGRGEQFF. For the CDR3, the DNA is TGTGCCAGCTCACCATCCGGAAGAGGCGAGCAGTTCTTC.

Only a few counts were recorded for this clonotype. The chain joins TRBV20-1 to TRBJ2-7; D is unresolved. With 3 bases removed from V and 3 bases from J, the gap between germline ends came to 6 bases. This CDR3 spans 11 amino acids. Germline V lookup: CDR1 DFQATT, CDR2 SNEGSKA (reference sequence). In DNA form, the CDR3 reads TGCAGTGCTAGTGACCACTACGAGCAGTACTTC. Amino acid sequence: CSASDHYEQYF.

This clonotype came up a few times. The rearrangement uses TRBV5-5 and TRBJ1-1; possibly TRBD1 for D (6 bases). Looked up from germline, CDR1 is SGHKS and CDR2 is YYEKEE (reference sequence). V lost 3 bases and J 5 bases, leaving 8 bases between the germline ends. This CDR3 spans 12 amino acids. This CDR3 reads CASSWGATEAFF. The CDR3, as DNA: TGTGCCAGCAGCTGGGGGGCAACTGAAGCTTTCTTT.

This clonotype has just a few counts. This chain uses TRBV10-1 with TRBJ2-2, with D uncertain. CDR3 length equals 14 residues. The V end lost 4 bases, the J end lost 1 base, and 7 bases lay between the germline ends. Germline V gene data show CDR1 as WNHNN and CDR2 as SYGVQD (reference sequence). The CDR3 nucleotides are TGCGCCAGCAGTGTGGAACTGAACACCGGGGAGCTGTTTTTT. It yields the protein CASSVELNTGELFF.

The chain links TRBV9 to TRBJ1-2; TRBD1 matches at 9 bases. The V gene end was trimmed by 3 bases and the J gene end by 3 bases; junction bases not matched to a gene: 3. Germline V gene lookup returns CDR1 SGDLS and CDR2 YYNGEE. The CDR3 has 14 residues. CDR3 amino acids: CASSGGQGYYGYTF. In nucleotides, the CDR3 is TGTGCCAGCAGCGGGGGACAGGGCTACTATGGCTACACCTTC.

In this sample, this clonotype turned up a few times. The chain employs TRBV5-6 and TRBJ1-1, with D uncertain. The CDR3 covers 13 residues. Trimming removed 4 bases at V and 5 bases at J, with 12 bases between. Germline V lookup: CDR1 SGHDT, CDR2 YYEEEE. CDR3 sequence reads: CASSVPRGTEAFF. The CDR3 DNA is TGTGCCAGCAGCGTTCCTCGAGGGACTGAAGCTTTCTTT.

The chain combines TRBV4-3 with TRBJ2-3; D uncertain. V lost 1 base to trimming and J lost 2 bases, with 13 bases between them. CDR3 length: 16 residues. Germline CDR1 and CDR2: LGHNA and YSLEER. The CDR3 reads CASSQAVPSATDTQYF. Here the CDR3 DNA reads TGCGCCAGCAGCCAAGCGGTTCCTTCAGCCACAGATACGCAGTATTTT.